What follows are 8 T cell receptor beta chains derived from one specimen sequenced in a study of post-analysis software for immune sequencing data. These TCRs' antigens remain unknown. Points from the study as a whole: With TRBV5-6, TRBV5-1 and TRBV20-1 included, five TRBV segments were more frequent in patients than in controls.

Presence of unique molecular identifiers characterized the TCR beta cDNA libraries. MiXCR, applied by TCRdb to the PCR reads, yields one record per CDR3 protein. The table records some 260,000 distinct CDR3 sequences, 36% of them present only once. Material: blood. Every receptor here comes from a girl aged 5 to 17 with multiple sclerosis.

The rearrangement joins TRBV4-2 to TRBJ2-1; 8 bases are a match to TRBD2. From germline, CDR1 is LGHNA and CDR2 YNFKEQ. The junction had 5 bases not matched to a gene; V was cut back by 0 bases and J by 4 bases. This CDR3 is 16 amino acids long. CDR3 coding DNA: TGTGCCAGCAGCCAAGATGACAGCGGGGGATACAATGAGCAGTTCTTC. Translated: CASSQDDSGGYNEQFF.

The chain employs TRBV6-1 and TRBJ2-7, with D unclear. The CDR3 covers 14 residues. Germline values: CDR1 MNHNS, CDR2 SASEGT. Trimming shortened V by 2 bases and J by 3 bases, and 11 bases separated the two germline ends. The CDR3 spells CASSESPINYEQYF. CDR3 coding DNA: TGTGCCAGCAGTGAATCGCCTATCAACTACGAGCAGTACTTC.

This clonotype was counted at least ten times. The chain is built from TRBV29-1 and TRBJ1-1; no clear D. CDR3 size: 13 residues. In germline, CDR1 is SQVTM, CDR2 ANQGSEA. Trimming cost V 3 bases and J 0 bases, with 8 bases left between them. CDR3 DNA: TGCAGCGTTGAGGGGAGGGTGAACACTGAAGCTTTCTTT. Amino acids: CSVEGRVNTEAFF. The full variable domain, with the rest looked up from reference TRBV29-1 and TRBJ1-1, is SAVISQKPSRDICQRGTSLTIQCQVDSQVTMMFWYRQQPGQSLTLIATANQGSEATYESGFVIDKFPISRPNLTFSTLTVSNMSPEDSSIYLCSVEGRVNTEAFFGQGTRLTVV.

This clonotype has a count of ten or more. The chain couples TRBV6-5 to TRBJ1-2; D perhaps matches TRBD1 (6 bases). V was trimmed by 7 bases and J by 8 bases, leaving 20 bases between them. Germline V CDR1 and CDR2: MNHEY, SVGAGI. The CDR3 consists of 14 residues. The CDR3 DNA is TGTGCCAGCACCGCCGGGGGCCCGGGTCGAGGCTACACCTTC. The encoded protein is CASTAGGPGRGYTF.

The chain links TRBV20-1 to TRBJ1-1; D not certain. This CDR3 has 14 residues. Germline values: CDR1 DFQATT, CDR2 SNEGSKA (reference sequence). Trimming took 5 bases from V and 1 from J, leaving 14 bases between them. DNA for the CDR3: TGCAGTGCTCGCCCCCAGAATAAGAACACTGAAGCTTTCTTT. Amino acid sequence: CSARPQNKNTEAFF.

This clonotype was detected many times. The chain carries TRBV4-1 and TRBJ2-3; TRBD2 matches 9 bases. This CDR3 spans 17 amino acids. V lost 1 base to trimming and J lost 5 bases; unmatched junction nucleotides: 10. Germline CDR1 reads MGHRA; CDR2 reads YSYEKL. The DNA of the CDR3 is TGCGCCAGCAGCCAAGCGGGCGGCGGGGGGGGAGAAGATACGCAGTATTTT. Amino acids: CASSQAGGGGGEDTQYF.

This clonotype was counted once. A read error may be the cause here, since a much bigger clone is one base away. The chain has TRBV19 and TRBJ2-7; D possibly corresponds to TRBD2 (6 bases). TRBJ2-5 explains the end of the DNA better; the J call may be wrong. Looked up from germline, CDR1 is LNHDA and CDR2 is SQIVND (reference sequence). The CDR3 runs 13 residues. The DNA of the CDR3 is TGTGCCAGTGGTACGACTAGACAAGAGACCCAGTACTTC. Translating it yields CASGTTRQETQYF.

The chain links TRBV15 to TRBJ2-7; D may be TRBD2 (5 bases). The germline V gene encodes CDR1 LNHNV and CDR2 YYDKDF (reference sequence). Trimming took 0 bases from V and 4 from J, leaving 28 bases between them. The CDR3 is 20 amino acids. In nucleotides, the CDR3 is TGTGCCACCAGCAGAGATGTCGGGCCTACGATCGCATCGGGATCTTACGAGCAGTACTTC. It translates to CATSRDVGPTIASGSYEQYF.